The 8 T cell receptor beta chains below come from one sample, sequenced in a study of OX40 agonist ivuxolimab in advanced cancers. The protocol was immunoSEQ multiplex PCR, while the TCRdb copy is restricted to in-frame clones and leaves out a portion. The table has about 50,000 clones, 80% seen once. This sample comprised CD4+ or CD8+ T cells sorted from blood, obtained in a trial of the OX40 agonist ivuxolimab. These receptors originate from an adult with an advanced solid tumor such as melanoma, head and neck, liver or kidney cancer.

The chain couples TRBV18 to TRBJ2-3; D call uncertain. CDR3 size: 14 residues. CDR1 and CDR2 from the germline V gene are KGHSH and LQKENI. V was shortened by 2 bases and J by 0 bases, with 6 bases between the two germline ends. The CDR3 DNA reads TGTGCCAGCTCACCAACAGTAAGCACAGATACGCAGTATTTT. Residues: CASSPTVSTDTQYF.

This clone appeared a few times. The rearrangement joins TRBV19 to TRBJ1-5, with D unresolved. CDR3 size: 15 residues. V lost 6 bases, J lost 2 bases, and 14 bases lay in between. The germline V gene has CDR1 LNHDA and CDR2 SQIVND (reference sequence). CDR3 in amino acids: CASRAYREGNQPQHF. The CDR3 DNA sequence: TGTGCCAGTAGGGCGTATAGGGAGGGCAATCAGCCCCAGCATTTT.

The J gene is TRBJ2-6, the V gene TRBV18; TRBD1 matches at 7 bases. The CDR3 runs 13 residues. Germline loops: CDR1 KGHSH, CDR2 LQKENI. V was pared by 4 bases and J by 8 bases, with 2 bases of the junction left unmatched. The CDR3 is CASSRDSPNVLTF. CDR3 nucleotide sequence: TGTGCCAGCTCACGGGACAGTCCCAACGTCCTGACTTTC. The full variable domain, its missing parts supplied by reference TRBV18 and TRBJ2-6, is NAGVMQNPRHLVRRRGQEARLRCSPMKGHSHVYWYRQLPEEGLKFMVYLQKENIIDESGMPKERFSAEFPKEGPSILRIQQVVRGDSAAYFCASSRDSPNVLTFGAGSRLTVL.

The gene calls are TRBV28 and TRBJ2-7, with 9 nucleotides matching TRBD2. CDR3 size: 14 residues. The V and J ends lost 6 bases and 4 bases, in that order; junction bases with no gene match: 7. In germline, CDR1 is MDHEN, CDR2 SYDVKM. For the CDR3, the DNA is TGTGCCAGCAGCTCCTTAGCGGGAGTATACGAGCAGTACTTC. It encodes CASSSLAGVYEQYF.

The CDR3 nucleotides read TGCGCCAGCAGGCGTCCCGGGACTAGCAGTACCCCCTCCTACAATGAGCAGTTCTTC. It codes for CASRRPGTSSTPSYNEQFF. The chain employs TRBV5-1 and TRBJ2-1, with 9 bases that match TRBD2. V was pared by 5 bases and J by 0 bases, with 15 bases of the junction left unmatched. This CDR3 is 19 amino acids long. Germline CDR1 reads SGHRS; CDR2 reads YFSETQ. Filled out from reference TRBV5-1 and TRBJ2-1, the complete variable domain reads KAGVTQTPRYLIKTRGQQVTLSCSPISGHRSVSWYQQTPGQGLQFLFEYFSETQRNKGNFPGRFSGRQFSNSRSEMNVSTLELGDSALYLCASRRPGTSSTPSYNEQFFGPGTRLTVL.

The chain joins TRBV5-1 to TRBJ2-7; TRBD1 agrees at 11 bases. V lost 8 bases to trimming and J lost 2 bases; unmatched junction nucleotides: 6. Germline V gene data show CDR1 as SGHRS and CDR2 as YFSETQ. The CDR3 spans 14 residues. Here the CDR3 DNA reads TGCGCCAGTGGGACAGGGGGTCCGACCTACGAGCAGTACTTC. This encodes CASGTGGPTYEQYF.

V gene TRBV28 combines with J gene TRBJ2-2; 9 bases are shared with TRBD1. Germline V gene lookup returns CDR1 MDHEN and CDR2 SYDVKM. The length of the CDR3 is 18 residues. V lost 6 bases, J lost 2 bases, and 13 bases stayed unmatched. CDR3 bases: TGTGCCAGCAGCTCGGTCCCGGGACAGGGAGAAAACACCGGGGAGCTGTTTTTT. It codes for CASSSVPGQGENTGELFF.

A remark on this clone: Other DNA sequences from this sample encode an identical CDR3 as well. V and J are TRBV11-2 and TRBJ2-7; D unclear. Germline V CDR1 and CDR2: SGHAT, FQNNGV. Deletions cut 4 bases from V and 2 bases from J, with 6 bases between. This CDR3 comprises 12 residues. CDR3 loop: CASSSRPYEQYF. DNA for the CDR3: TGTGCCAGCAGCTCACGTCCCTACGAGCAGTACTTC.